Listed below are T cell receptor beta chains from one sample, sequenced in a study of blood T cell repertoires in COVID-19. Profiling relied on immunoSEQ multiplex PCR, and the TCRdb table lists in-frame clones only, not all of them. The top ten clones hold around 1.5% of a sample with about 300,000 clones, about 83% of them seen once. Sequenced: peripheral blood. These receptors were taken from a woman aged 45-65 years with acute or convalescent COVID-19. Both conserved end residues are part of each CDR3. The D gene is left open where the match is weak. Clone size is not always given. Where it is, it says once, few, many or a class for expanded clones.

abundance | d_gene | j_gene | v_gene | CDR3aa | CDR3nt
NA | NA | TRBJ2-7 | TRBV18 | CASSPSRDSSYEQYF | TGTGCCAGCTCACCAAGCCGGGACTCGTCCTACGAGCAGTACTTC
NA | NA | TRBJ1-1 | TRBV10-3 | CASAGLGNAEAFF | TGTGCCAGCGCGGGACTGGGGAACGCTGAAGCTTTCTTT
NA | TRBD1 | TRBJ2-7 | TRBV6-6 | CASSYSQGAREQYF | TGTGCCAGCAGTTACTCCCAGGGGGCTCGCGAGCAGTACTTC
NA | TRBD2 | TRBJ2-1 | TRBV11-3 | CASSLGLENEQFF | TGTGCCAGCAGCCTGGGACTAGAGAATGAGCAGTTCTTC
NA | NA | TRBJ2-1 | TRBV7-9 | CASNNLAIRYNEQFF | TGTGCCAGCAACAACCTAGCGATACGGTACAATGAGCAGTTCTTC
NA | NA | TRBJ1-5 | TRBV28 | CASSLWGAESQPQHF | TGTGCCAGCAGTTTATGGGGCGCAGAATCTCAGCCCCAGCATTTT
NA | TRBD2 | TRBJ2-1 | TRBV3-1/TRBV3-2 | CASSLGTSGSHFNEQFF | TGTGCCAGCAGCCTGGGGACTAGCGGGAGTCACTTTAATGAGCAGTTCTTC
NA | NA | TRBJ2-2 | TRBV5-1 | CASSRGGPTGELFF | TGCGCCAGCAGTCGGGGAGGTCCCACCGGGGAGCTGTTTTTT
NA | TRBD1 | TRBJ1-5 | TRBV3-1/TRBV3-2 | CATKPGQNINQPQHF | TGTGCCACCAAACCGGGACAGAACATCAATCAGCCCCAGCATTTT
NA | NA | TRBJ1-5 | TRBV28 | CASSFPPTAGENQPQHF | TGTGCCAGCAGTTTCCCCCCCACTGCAGGGGAGAATCAGCCCCAGCATTTT
NA | NA | TRBJ1-3 | TRBV4-1 | CASSQDFAVGNTIYF | TGCGCCAGCAGCCAAGATTTCGCGGTTGGAAACACCATATATTTT
once | NA | TRBJ1-2 | TRBV3-1/TRBV3-2 | CASSQEGGYGYTF | TGTGCCAGCAGCCAAGAGGGGGGCTATGGCTACACCTTC
NA | TRBD1 | TRBJ2-7 | TRBV7-2 | CASSLLGTGSYEQYF | TGTGCCAGCAGCTTGTTAGGGACAGGGTCCTACGAGCAGTACTTC
NA | TRBD2 | TRBJ2-3 | TRBV5-5 | CASSKSGRFSDTQYF | TGTGCCAGCAGCAAAAGCGGGAGATTCTCAGATACGCAGTATTTT
NA | NA | TRBJ2-2 | TRBV4-2 | CAGSQGDSGARLFF | TGTGCCGGCAGCCAAGGGGATAGCGGAGCTCGGCTGTTTTTT
NA | NA | TRBJ1-2 | TRBV2 | CASSDNVDYGYTF | TGTGCCAGCAGTGACAATGTAGACTATGGCTACACCTTC
NA | NA | TRBJ2-1 | TRBV6-1 | CASSESWTLAGDEQFF | TGTGCCAGCAGTGAATCGTGGACTCTTGCAGGGGATGAGCAGTTCTTC
once | NA | TRBJ1-1 | TRBV7-3 | CASSARAGLAFF | TGTGCCAGCAGCGCACGAGCAGGGTTAGCTTTCTTT
NA | NA | TRBJ2-1 | TRBV7-9 | CASSLLGPAGSEQFF | TGTGCCAGCAGCTTACTAGGGCCGGCGGGAAGTGAGCAGTTCTTC
NA | NA | TRBJ1-2 | TRBV6-1 | CASSEVRAGEGYTF | TGTGCCAGCAGTGAAGTTCGGGCAGGGGAGGGCTACACCTTC
NA | NA | TRBJ2-7 | TRBV5-1 | CASSLGQDIYEQYF | TGCGCCAGCAGCTTGGGGCAGGATATCTACGAGCAGTACTTC
NA | NA | TRBJ1-6 | TRBV27 | CASSGLQGYNSPLHF | TGTGCCAGCAGCGGGCTACAGGGATATAATTCACCCCTCCACTTT
NA | NA | TRBJ2-4 | TRBV11-3 | CASSSSRGNIQYF | TGTGCCAGCAGCTCAAGCAGGGGAAACATTCAGTACTTC
once | TRBD1 | TRBJ2-2 | TRBV5-6 | CASSYGQGDTGELFF | TGTGCCAGCAGCTACGGACAGGGCGACACCGGGGAGCTGTTTTTT
NA | TRBD1 | TRBJ2-7 | TRBV5-1 | CASANLQGGNEQYF | TGCGCCAGCGCTAACTTACAGGGGGGCAACGAGCAGTACTTC
NA | TRBD1 | TRBJ1-2 | TRBV28 | CASSLGQGYNYGYTF | TGTGCCAGCAGTTTGGGACAGGGGTACAACTATGGCTACACCTTC
NA | NA | TRBJ1-6 | TRBV11-2 | CASSPRSNPYNSPLHF | TGTGCCAGCAGCCCCCGATCTAACCCCTATAATTCACCCCTCCACTTT
NA | TRBD2 | TRBJ2-7 | TRBV6-2/TRBV6-3 | CASSYLAGAAYEQYF | TGTGCCAGCAGTTACCTAGCGGGAGCCGCGTACGAGCAGTACTTC
NA | NA | TRBJ2-3 | TRBV5-5 | CASSLVGRAPDTQYF | TGTGCCAGCAGCTTGGTGGGCAGGGCGCCAGATACGCAGTATTTT
NA | NA | TRBJ2-1 | TRBV7-6 | CASSLRSAGRIMEQFF | TGTGCCAGCAGCTTAAGGTCCGCGGGAAGAATAATGGAGCAGTTCTTC
NA | TRBD1 | TRBJ2-7 | TRBV6-5 | CASSGQGTYEQYF | TGTGCCAGTTCGGGACAGGGGACCTACGAGCAGTACTTC
NA | NA | TRBJ1-3 | TRBV4-1 | CASSQQVFSGNTIYF | TGCGCCAGCAGCCAACAGGTTTTCTCTGGAAACACCATATATTTT
NA | NA | TRBJ1-2 | TRBV28 | CASRGVNYGYTF | TGTGCCTCACGGGGGGTTAACTATGGCTACACCTTC
NA | TRBD1 | TRBJ2-1 | TRBV13 | CASSPRQGILFF | TGTGCCAGCAGCCCTAGACAGGGAATTCTGTTCTTC
few | NA | TRBJ2-2 | TRBV5-1 | CASSLAKGGMNTGELFF | TGCGCCAGCAGCTTGGCCAAAGGAGGGATGAACACCGGGGAGCTGTTTTTT
NA | TRBD1 | TRBJ1-1 | TRBV18 | CASSSPGQGPMNTEAFF | TGTGCCAGCTCATCTCCGGGACAGGGGCCGATGAACACTGAAGCTTTCTTT
NA | TRBD2 | TRBJ2-1 | TRBV7-2 | CASTLGGPHNEQFF | TGTGCCAGCACCTTGGGAGGGCCCCACAATGAGCAGTTCTTC
NA | NA | TRBJ1-2 | TRBV7-9 | CASSLVFQGAGYTF | TGTGCCAGCAGCTTAGTTTTTCAAGGGGCTGGCTACACCTTC
NA | NA | TRBJ2-3 | TRBV6-5 | CASRQGAADTQYF | TGTGCCAGCAGGCAAGGGGCGGCAGATACGCAGTATTTT
NA | TRBD2 | TRBJ2-3 | TRBV27 | CASSLGWTSGRARDTQYF | TGTGCCAGCAGTTTAGGATGGACTAGCGGGAGGGCCAGGGATACGCAGTATTTT
NA | TRBD2 | TRBJ2-1 | TRBV7-3 | CASSPRGLADSYNEQFF | TGTGCCAGCAGCCCAAGGGGACTAGCGGACTCCTACAATGAGCAGTTCTTC
NA | TRBD1 | TRBJ1-1 | TRBV7-3 | CASSLRQGNTEAFF | TGTGCCAGCAGCTTAAGACAGGGGAACACTGAAGCTTTCTTT
NA | TRBD2 | TRBJ2-7 | TRBV7-3 | CASSSASGSYEQYF | TGTGCCAGCAGTTCGGCTAGCGGGTCCTACGAGCAGTACTTC
NA | NA | TRBJ1-2 | TRBV6-5 | CASSYSRYQPDGYTF | TGTGCCAGCAGTTACTCGAGGTACCAGCCGGATGGCTACACCTTC
NA | NA | TRBJ2-7 | TRBV6-5 | CASSRTVGSYEQYF | TGTGCCAGCAGTCGGACAGTAGGGTCCTACGAGCAGTACTTC